The 26 T cell receptor beta chains below all came from one sample that was sequenced in a study of T cells in Graves' hyperthyroidism and ophthalmopathy. The investigators amplified TCR beta CDR3 regions from RNA transcripts. An initial round of RT-PCR targeting the TCR CDR3 relied on the HTBI primer set. Each CDR3 protein gets one entry after TCRdb re-called the multiplex PCR reads with MiXCR. The sample lists 370,000 or so distinct CDR3 sequences; less than 15% were seen once. Source material: blood. The receptors were sampled from a man in his thirties or forties with Graves' hyperthyroidism that later progressed to Graves' ophthalmopathy.

This clonotype was observed a few times. V is TRBV20-1 and J is TRBJ2-1; 9 bases match TRBD2. Germline V gene lookup returns CDR1 DFQATT and CDR2 SNEGSKA (reference sequence). This CDR3 is built from 14 residues. Germline trimming cut 4 bases from V and 6 bases from J; bases unmatched to any gene: 7. CDR3 nucleotide sequence: TGCAGTGCTAATCGCGGGGGGGCGATCAATGAGCAGTTCTTC. It specifies CSANRGGAINEQFF.

V and J are TRBV28 and TRBJ1-5; the D is unclear. Trimming left V 5 bases short and J 0 bases short, with 17 bases between. The CDR3 is 17 amino acids. Germline V gene data show CDR1 as MDHEN and CDR2 as SYDVKM. DNA of the CDR3: TGTGCCAGCAGTCCATCCATCCGACAATATAGCAATCAGCCCCAGCATTTT. Translated, it gives CASSPSIRQYSNQPQHF.

The sample holds many counts of this clonotype. The chain is built from TRBV11-2 and TRBJ2-3, with 8 bases that match TRBD2. V trimming: 1 base; J trimming: 4 bases; junction bases outside the gene matches: 4. The CDR3 is 15 amino acids. Per the germline V gene, CDR1 is SGHAT and CDR2 is FQNNGV. CDR3 amino acids: CASSLVGTRPDTQYF. In DNA, the CDR3 is TGTGCCAGCAGCTTAGTGGGGACTAGACCAGATACGCAGTATTTT. The entire variable domain, with the rest obtained from reference TRBV11-2 and TRBJ2-3, is as follows: EAGVAQSPRYKIIEKRQSVAFWCNPISGHATLYWYQQILGQGPKLLIQFQNNGVVDDSQLPKDRFSAERLKGVDSTLKIQPAKLEDSAVYLCASSLVGTRPDTQYFGPGTRLTVL.

The V gene is TRBV5-1, the J gene TRBJ1-6, with unresolved D. This CDR3 comprises 14 residues. CDR1 SGHRS and CDR2 YFSETQ come from the germline V gene. V was cut by 0 bases and J by 10 bases, with 11 bases left in between. This chain's CDR3 is CASSLVQAGSPLHF. DNA of the CDR3: TGCGCCAGCAGCTTGGTTCAGGCTGGGTCACCCCTCCACTTT.

This clonotype appeared a few times. The chain uses TRBV6-1 and TRBJ2-5, with 8 positions matching TRBD2. J lost 6 bases, V lost 5 bases, and 8 bases had no gene match. Germline V lookup: CDR1 MNHNS, CDR2 SASEGT. This CDR3 has 14 residues. CDR3 bases: TGTGCCAGCAGTACCCGGGGGGGCCCGAAGACCCAGTACTTC. This gives the protein CASSTRGGPKTQYF.

Of note for this clonotype: This may be a read error: a much more frequent sequence differs by one nucleotide. The genes are TRBV30 and TRBJ1-5; D might be TRBD1 (5 bases). The ends were cut back, 2 bases at V and 4 bases at J, with 12 bases in the middle. The V gene's germline CDR1 is GTSNPN and CDR2 SVGIG (reference sequence). The CDR3 is 14 residues long. CDR3 DNA: TGTGCCTGGAGTCTCGGGGCAGGGAATCAGCCCCAGCATTTT. Translation gives CAWSLGAGNQPQHF.

This clonotype was observed at least ten times. The gene calls are TRBV11-3 and TRBJ1-1, with D unresolved. The CDR3 covers 14 residues. V lost 3 bases, J lost 0 bases, and 8 bases lay in between. CDR1 is SGHNT and CDR2 is YENEEA in the germline V gene. As DNA, the CDR3 is TGTGCCAGCAGCTTCGAGCCTCTGAACACTGAAGCTTTCTTT. Encoded protein: CASSFEPLNTEAFF.

This clonotype was seen repeatedly, ten times or more. The V gene is TRBV11-2, the J gene TRBJ2-1, with D uncertain. This CDR3 comprises 14 residues. V lost 0 bases and J lost 4, with 7 bases in between. CDR1 and CDR2 from the germline V gene are SGHAT and FQNNGV. The CDR3 is CASSLDPNYNEQFF. CDR3 in DNA: TGTGCCAGCAGCTTAGATCCCAATTACAATGAGCAGTTCTTC.

With regard to this clonotype: This CDR3 is missing its conserved last phenylalanine or tryptophan, likely due to a read error. The gene calls are TRBV5-1 and TRBJ2-7; 8 bases match TRBD1. CDR1 and CDR2 (germline): SGHRS, YFSETQ. The CDR3 totals 14 residues. Trimming removed 3 bases from V and 2 bases from J; junction bases left unmatched: 4. The CDR3 nucleotides read TGCGCCAGCAGCTGGGGACAGGTAACCTACGAGCAGTACTGC. It specifies CASSWGQVTYEQYC.

The DNA for the CDR3 is TGTGCCAGCAGCGTAGATAGTATGGATACGCAGTATTTT. Its translation is CASSVDSMDTQYF. The chain carries TRBV9 and TRBJ2-3; D call uncertain. Per germline, CDR1 SGDLS and CDR2 YYNGEE. CDR3 length equals 13 residues. V was cut by 0 bases and J by 6 bases, with 8 bases left in between.

This clonotype was observed a handful of times. The V gene is TRBV2, the J gene TRBJ2-3; TRBD2 is a possible D gene (6 bases). V was trimmed by 7 bases and J by 2 bases, leaving 19 bases between them. The CDR3 spans 16 residues. Germline assignment: CDR1 SNHLY and CDR2 FYNNEI. As DNA, the CDR3 is TGTGCCAGCACCTCGGGACTGGGAATCCACACAGATACGCAGTATTTT. This gives the protein CASTSGLGIHTDTQYF.

This clonotype was seen at least ten times. The V call is TRBV6-1, the J call TRBJ1-2; 9 positions agree with TRBD1. The CDR3 length is 14 residues. V was clipped by 6 bases and J by 5 bases; unmatched bases: 7. Germline CDR1 and CDR2: MNHNS and SASEGT. The CDR3 here is CASRNRGQWYGYTF. The CDR3 DNA reads TGTGCCAGCAGGAACAGGGGGCAATGGTATGGCTACACCTTC.

This clonotype has just a few counts. The chain carries TRBV19 and TRBJ1-5; 8 nucleotides align to TRBD1. The V gene end was trimmed by 5 bases and the J gene end by 3 bases; junction bases not matched to a gene: 12. The germline CDR1 and CDR2 sequences are LNHDA and SQIVND (reference sequence). The CDR3 spans 17 residues. CDR3 DNA sequence: TGTGCCAGTAGTCCTAGCACCGGGACAGGTTACAATCAGCCCCAGCATTTT. It yields the protein CASSPSTGTGYNQPQHF.

The genes are TRBV19 and TRBJ2-3; unclear D gene. The CDR3 covers 15 residues. Trimming left V 6 bases short and J 2 bases short, with 15 bases between. Germline V lookup: CDR1 LNHDA, CDR2 SQIVND (reference sequence). The CDR3 reads CASRSGSDPTDTQYF. CDR3 bases: TGTGCCAGTAGATCCGGGTCAGACCCCACAGATACGCAGTATTTT.

The chain couples TRBV18 to TRBJ2-6; D is uncertain. This CDR3 is built from 16 residues. From germline, CDR1 is KGHSH and CDR2 LQKENI. Deletions cut 2 bases from V and 1 base from J, with 9 bases between. CDR3 nucleotide sequence: TGTGCCAGCTCACCATCGGTAGTTTCTGGGGCCAACGTCCTGACTTTC. Translated, it gives CASSPSVVSGANVLTF.

V gene TRBV6-5 combines with J gene TRBJ1-6; the D gene is possibly TRBD1 (6 bases). CDR1 is MNHEY and CDR2 is SVGAGI in the germline V gene. V lost 0 bases and J lost 7, with 16 bases in between. The length of the CDR3 is 17 residues. CDR3 nucleotide sequence: TGTGCCAGCAGTTACTCTTTGGCAGGGGTATGGAATTCACCCCTCCACTTT. Its protein is CASSYSLAGVWNSPLHF.

The chain recombines TRBV20-1 with TRBJ1-5, with 10 positions matching TRBD1. The CDR3 loop spans 13 amino acids. V dropped 6 bases and J dropped 4; count of bases not matched to a gene: 3. The germline CDR1 and CDR2 sequences are DFQATT and SNEGSKA (reference sequence). This CDR3 reads CSARTGGNQPQHF. The CDR3 DNA sequence: TGCAGTGCACGGACAGGGGGAAATCAGCCCCAGCATTTT.

This clonotype was seen repeatedly, ten times or more. The chain combines TRBV12-3 or TRBV12-4 with TRBJ2-1; TRBD2 aligns across 12 bases. CDR3 size: 15 residues. V gave up 5 bases and J gave up 4 bases; unmatched junction bases: 3. CDR3 nucleotide sequence: TGTGCCAGCAGTCCGACTAGCGGGAGTTACAATGAGCAGTTCTTC. Encoded protein: CASSPTSGSYNEQFF.

The chain joins TRBV7-8 to TRBJ1-2, with a tentative D call TRBD1 (6 bases). Germline values: CDR1 SGHVS, CDR2 FQNEAQ. The CDR3 consists of 17 residues. V lost 6 bases to trimming and J lost 2 bases, with 22 bases between them. This CDR3 reads CASSDPRETGANYGYTF. The CDR3 DNA sequence: TGTGCCAGCAGTGACCCGCGTGAAACGGGGGCGAACTATGGCTACACCTTC.

The V gene is TRBV4-1, the J gene TRBJ2-5; 9 nucleotides align to TRBD2. Germline V lookup: CDR1 MGHRA, CDR2 YSYEKL. This CDR3 region has 15 residues. V trimming: 4 bases; J trimming: 2 bases; junction bases outside the gene matches: 5. CDR3 region: CASSRPLAGQETQYF. In DNA form, the CDR3 reads TGCGCCAGCAGCCGTCCTCTAGCGGGGCAAGAGACCCAGTACTTC.

This clonotype was counted many times. The rearrangement joins TRBV12-5 to TRBJ2-3; TRBD2 agrees at 10 bases. The CDR3 covers 14 residues. The germline V gene has CDR1 LGHNT and CDR2 FRNRAP. V shed 5 bases and J 6 bases; nucleotides not matched to a gene: 5. As DNA, the CDR3 is TGTGCTAGTGGTCGCGGGACTAGCGTGGATACGCAGTATTTT. Translation: CASGRGTSVDTQYF.

This clonotype has more than one count but fewer than ten. V is TRBV4-1 and J is TRBJ1-5; 8 nucleotides agree with TRBD1. Germline lookup yields CDR1 MGHRA and CDR2 YSYEKL. The CDR3 covers 14 residues. Trimming removed 3 bases from V and 6 bases from J; junction bases left unmatched: 4. CDR3 DNA: TGCGCCAGCAGCCACCAGGGGGCTAGTCAGCCCCAGCATTTT. It codes for CASSHQGASQPQHF.

This sequence joins TRBV7-9 and TRBJ1-1; 9 positions agree with TRBD1. The V gene's germline CDR1 is SEHNR and CDR2 FQNEAQ (reference sequence). CDR3 size: 14 residues. V lost 1 base to trimming and J lost 6 bases; unmatched junction nucleotides: 3. Written as DNA, the CDR3 is TGTGCCAGCAGCTTAGTGGGGGACAGGGCTGAAGCTTTCTTT. Translated, it gives CASSLVGDRAEAFF.

This clonotype has at least ten counts. J is TRBJ1-5 and V is TRBV12-3 or TRBV12-4; D gene unclear. The CDR3 runs 13 residues. V was trimmed by 7 bases and J by 0 bases, leaving 7 bases between them. This CDR3 reads CASNLGSNQPQHF. Here the CDR3 DNA reads TGTGCCAGCAACCTGGGTAGCAATCAGCCCCAGCATTTT.

This clonotype was observed many times. V and J are TRBV12-3 or TRBV12-4 and TRBJ1-2; a weak D match, TRBD1 (5 bases). V was cut by 7 bases and J by 0 bases, with 12 bases left in between. The CDR3 covers 14 residues. The CDR3 protein is CASKLTATNYGYTF. In DNA form, the CDR3 reads TGTGCCAGCAAGCTGACAGCTACTAACTATGGCTACACCTTC.

This clonotype was seen many times. CDR3 residues: CASSFRAGADNEQFF. Written as DNA, the CDR3 is TGTGCCAGCAGTTTCCGAGCGGGAGCAGACAATGAGCAGTTCTTC. The genes are TRBV12-3 or TRBV12-4 and TRBJ2-1; 8 positions match TRBD2. This CDR3 is 15 amino acids long. V lost 3 bases to trimming and J lost 5 bases; unmatched junction nucleotides: 6.